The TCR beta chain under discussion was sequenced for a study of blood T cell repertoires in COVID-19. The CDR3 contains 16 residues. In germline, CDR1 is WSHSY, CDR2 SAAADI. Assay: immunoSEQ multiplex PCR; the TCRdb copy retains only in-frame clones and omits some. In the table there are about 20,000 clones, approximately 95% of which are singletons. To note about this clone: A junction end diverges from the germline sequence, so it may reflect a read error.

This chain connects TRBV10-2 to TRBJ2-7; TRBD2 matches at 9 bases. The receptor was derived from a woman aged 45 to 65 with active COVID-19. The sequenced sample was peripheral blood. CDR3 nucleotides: TGCACCAGCAGTGAGGTTGTTAGCGGGAGCCCCTACGAGCAGTACTTC. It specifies CTSSEVVSGSPYEQYF.